Shown below are 30 T cell receptor beta chains from a single sample sequenced in a study. Cells sorted as Tregs were CD4+, CD25+ and CD127-/low. MiXCR, applied by TCRdb to the 5' RACE reads, yields one record per CDR3 protein. The sample records more than 9,000 distinct CDR3 sequences, approximately 17% being singletons. Specimen: Tregs sorted from a lymph node. Receptor source: a female donor with breast cancer.

Comments on this clonotype: At one boundary the junction diverges from the germline segment, which might be a read error. V and J are TRBV3-1 and TRBJ1-4; D is undetermined. The CDR3 spans 18 residues. From germline, CDR1 is LGHDT and CDR2 YNNKEL (reference sequence). The CDR3 spells CASSQGRNTEGPNENLFF. DNA of the CDR3: TGTGCCAGCAGCCAAGGTCGGAATACAGAGGGCCCTAATGAAAACCTGTTTTTT.

By sample fraction, this clonotype is medium-sized (0.01 to 0.1%). The chain links TRBV5-1 to TRBJ2-5; 7 bases align to TRBD1. The CDR3 sequence is 14 residues long. Germline assignment: CDR1 SGHRS and CDR2 YFSETQ. Unmatched junction bases numbered 6, after V lost 4 bases and J lost 3 bases. The CDR3 here is CASSIGTEKETQYF. CDR3 sequence (DNA): TGCGCCAGCAGCATAGGGACAGAAAAAGAGACCCAGTACTTC.

This clonotype is categorized as medium-sized. The V and J genes are TRBV9 and TRBJ2-3; D might be TRBD2 (5 bases). This CDR3 region has 15 residues. Germline CDR1 and CDR2: SGDLS and YYNGEE. The V end was cut by 0 bases, the J end by 2 bases, with 10 bases between. CDR3 sequence: CASSVGGDSTDTQYF. CDR3 DNA: TGTGCCAGCAGCGTAGGGGGAGACTCCACAGATACGCAGTATTTT.

This clonotype was detected ten times or more. V gene TRBV7-2 combines with J gene TRBJ2-7; D tentatively reads TRBD1 or TRBD2 (6 bases each). Germline V gives CDR1 SGHTA, CDR2 FQGNSA. This CDR3 has 14 residues. V gave up 2 bases and J gave up 7 bases, with 15 bases separating them. The CDR3 reads CTSSLLGGKGEQYF. The CDR3 nucleotides read TGTACCAGCAGCTTACTAGGGGGGAAGGGGGAGCAGTACTTC.

This clonotype ranks as medium-sized (0.01 to 0.1%). This chain uses TRBV12-3 or TRBV12-4 with TRBJ1-6; no firm D call. The CDR3 length is 15 residues. Trimming removed 4 bases from V and 4 bases from J, with 11 bases in between. The CDR3 nucleotides are TGTGCCAGCAGTTATTACACGGGATATAATTCACCCCTCCACTTT. It specifies CASSYYTGYNSPLHF.

This chain uses TRBV24-1 with TRBJ1-2; no definite D call. V was cut by 9 bases and J by 4 bases, with 8 bases left in between. Per the germline V gene, CDR1 is KGHDR and CDR2 is SFDVKD. CDR3 length: 11 residues. CDR3 loop: CATGYSYGYTF. CDR3 DNA: TGTGCCACCGGTTATAGCTATGGCTACACCTTC.

By frequency in the sample, this clonotype is medium-sized. The chain is built from TRBV5-1 and TRBJ2-7; 13 positions agree with TRBD2. J was trimmed by 6 bases and V by 4 bases; bases with no gene match: 13. Looked up from germline, CDR1 is SGHRS and CDR2 is YFSETQ. CDR3 length: 17 residues. The CDR3 region is CASSALPGLAGHVEQYF. The CDR3 DNA is TGCGCCAGCAGCGCCTTACCGGGACTAGCGGGACATGTCGAGCAGTACTTC.

By share of the sample, this clonotype is medium-sized. This rearrangement joins TRBV6-2 or TRBV6-3 to TRBJ1-6, with D hard to call. V dropped 6 bases and J dropped 0 bases, with 6 bases sitting between them. Germline CDR1 MNHEY, CDR2 SVGEGT. The CDR3 runs to 14 residues. CDR3 nucleotides: TGTGCCAGCAGAGCGATCTCCTATAATTCACCCCTCCACTTT. Amino acids: CASRAISYNSPLHF.

This clonotype was observed a single time. CDR3: CASSRDRGPNEKLFF. CDR3 in DNA: TGTGCCAGCAGCCGGGACAGGGGCCCCAATGAAAAACTGTTTTTT. This chain uses TRBV2 with TRBJ1-4; TRBD1 agrees at 10 bases. Trimming cost V 6 bases and J 5 bases; bases outside gene matches: 6. This CDR3 has 15 residues. Germline V gene sequence: CDR1 SNHLY, CDR2 FYNNEI.

This clonotype is medium-sized (0.01 to 0.1%) in the sample. The chain has TRBV29-1 and TRBJ2-3; D unclear. The V end lost 7 bases, the J end lost 3 bases, and 20 bases lay between the germline ends. Germline V lookup: CDR1 SQVTM, CDR2 ANQGSEA. CDR3 length: 15 residues. As DNA, the CDR3 is TGCAGCGGCTTCACGGGTCCTGCTGTTACAGATACGCAGTATTTT. Translated, it gives CSGFTGPAVTDTQYF.

This clonotype was observed a few times. This may be a read error, as it is one base from a much larger clone. This chain links TRBV4-3 with TRBJ2-1; 8 nucleotides match TRBD2. CDR1 and CDR2 (germline): LGHNA, YSLEER. The CDR3 is 17 residues long. The junction had 9 bases not matched to a gene; V was cut back by 3 bases and J by 2 bases. The CDR3 sequence: CASSHQTSEVTYNEQFF. As DNA, the CDR3 is TGCGCCAGCAGCCACCAGACTAGCGAGGTAACCTACAATGAGCAGTTCTTC.

This clonotype was picked up a small number of times. This chain connects TRBV3-1 to TRBJ2-5; D remains ambiguous. Germline lookup yields CDR1 LGHDT and CDR2 YNNKEL (reference sequence). V was pared by 3 bases and J by 2 bases, with 4 bases between. The CDR3 has 12 amino acids. This chain's CDR3 is CASSHEQETQYF. The CDR3 DNA reads TGTGCCAGCAGCCACGAACAAGAGACCCAGTACTTC.

This clonotype has only a few counts. A much larger clone differs from this one at a single base, so this may be a read error. The chain combines TRBV28 with TRBJ2-4; TRBD2 matches at 7 bases. This CDR3 contains 15 residues. The V gene's germline CDR1 is MDHEN and CDR2 SYDVKM. CDR3 nucleotides: TGTGCCAGCAGCCATCCGGCAGGGAGGGAAAACATTCGGTACTTC. Translated: CASSHPAGRENIRYF.

This clonotype qualifies as medium-sized (0.01 to 0.1%). V is TRBV4-1 and J is TRBJ2-4, with D uncertain. Trimming left V 2 bases short and J 2 bases short, with 13 bases between. This CDR3 has 16 residues. Germline V gene sequence: CDR1 MGHRA, CDR2 YSYEKL. CDR3 bases: TGCGCCAGCAGCCAACTGAACCTATTAACCAAAAACATTCAGTACTTC. Encoded protein: CASSQLNLLTKNIQYF.

This clonotype turned up a few times. This could be a read error, since a much larger clone is one nucleotide away. This chain joins TRBV5-1 and TRBJ2-1; 14 nucleotides match TRBD2. The CDR3 is 15 residues long. Germline CDR1 SGHRS, CDR2 YFSETQ. CDR3 amino acids: CAGSLGLAGVNEQFF. DNA for the CDR3: TGCGCCGGCAGCTTGGGACTAGCGGGAGTAAATGAGCAGTTCTTC.

In its sample, this clonotype was seen many times. V is TRBV5-1 and J is TRBJ1-1; no firm D call. The CDR3 runs to 13 residues. Germline V lookup: CDR1 SGHRS, CDR2 YFSETQ. V lost 8 bases and J 2 bases, leaving 13 bases between the germline ends. The CDR3, as DNA: TGCGCCAGTCACCAGACTCCAAACACTGAAGCTTTCTTT. It is translated as CASHQTPNTEAFF.

V usage is TRBV28 and J usage is TRBJ2-7; TRBD2 aligns across 8 bases. This CDR3 spans 14 amino acids. The germline V gene has CDR1 MDHEN and CDR2 SYDVKM. V gave up 6 bases and J gave up 6 bases; unmatched junction bases: 10. The CDR3 reads CASSPTAGGGEQYF. The CDR3 DNA follows: TGTGCCAGCAGCCCGACGGCGGGGGGAGGCGAGCAGTACTTC.

This chain links TRBV14 with TRBJ2-7; 7 nucleotides align to TRBD1. V lost 0 bases to trimming and J lost 3 bases; unmatched junction nucleotides: 5. CDR3 length equals 15 residues. Germline values: CDR1 SGHDN, CDR2 FVKESK. CDR3 amino acids: CASSQDRRQGYEQYF. The CDR3 DNA sequence: TGTGCCAGCAGCCAAGATCGTCGACAGGGCTACGAGCAGTACTTC.

Relative to its sample, this clonotype is medium-sized (0.01 to 0.1%). The chain uses TRBV4-3 and TRBJ2-7, with TRBD2 as a possible D gene (7 bases). The CDR3 spans 15 residues. V was clipped by 5 bases and J by 1 base, with 15 bases between them. Germline V lookup: CDR1 LGHNA, CDR2 YSLEER. In DNA form, the CDR3 reads TGCGCCAGCAGCAGGGGGGGCGGGGAATCCTACGAGCAGTACTTC. This sequence encodes CASSRGGGESYEQYF.

This clonotype came up a few times. Just one base apart from a much larger clone, this may be a read error. The genes are TRBV7-2 and TRBJ1-3, with 8 bases lining up with TRBD1. CDR1 is SGHTA, CDR2 FQGNSA, per germline. The CDR3 runs 15 residues. Unmatched junction bases numbered 5, after V lost 4 bases and J lost 3 bases. The CDR3 DNA is TGTGCCAGCAGCTCTTGGACAGGGCGTGGAAACACCATATATTTT. Translation gives CASSSWTGRGNTIYF.

By share of the sample, this clonotype is medium-sized. The chain carries TRBV6-2 or TRBV6-3 and TRBJ1-5; TRBD1 matches 9 bases. Germline CDR1 MNHEY, CDR2 SVGEGT. Losses at the gene ends were 4 bases for V and 2 bases for J; bases not matched to a gene: 0. The CDR3 is 14 amino acids. CDR3 bases: TGTGCCAGCAGTTGGACAGGGGGCAATCAGCCCCAGCATTTT. Residues: CASSWTGGNQPQHF.

This clonotype was seen only a few times. A much more abundant neighbour one base away suggests this may be a read error. V usage is TRBV5-1 and J usage is TRBJ2-3, with 7 nucleotides matching TRBD2. The CDR3 spans 14 residues. J was trimmed by 4 bases and V by 10 bases; bases with no gene match: 12. Germline V lookup: CDR1 SGHRS, CDR2 YFSETQ. The CDR3 DNA follows: TGCGCCGGCATGGTGGGCGGGAGCCCAGATACGCAGTATTTT. Its protein product is CAGMVGGSPDTQYF.

This clonotype was counted at least ten times. The V gene is TRBV2, the J gene TRBJ1-6; D is ambiguous. The CDR3 spans 16 residues. Trimming stripped 1 base from V and 0 bases from J, with 7 bases between. CDR1 and CDR2 (germline): SNHLY, FYNNEI. Here the CDR3 reads CASSEERPSYNSPLHF. The CDR3 nucleotides are TGTGCCAGCAGTGAAGAAAGGCCCTCCTATAATTCACCCCTCCACTTT.

Relative to its sample, this clonotype is medium-sized. This chain connects TRBV12-3 or TRBV12-4 to TRBJ1-6, with 9 bases aligning to TRBD1. This CDR3 has 13 residues. J gave up 8 bases and V 8 bases, and 4 bases lay outside the gene matches. CDR3 sequence reads: CASRDRVDSPLHF. In nucleotides, the CDR3 is TGTGCCAGCCGGGACAGGGTGGATTCACCCCTCCACTTT.

This clonotype counts as medium-sized (0.01 to 0.1%). J is TRBJ1-3 and V is TRBV4-3; D unresolved. The CDR3 is 16 amino acids. V lost 1 base and J lost 2, with 12 bases in between. Germline values: CDR1 LGHNA, CDR2 YSLEER. The CDR3 protein is CASSQVVGRTGNTIYF. The CDR3 DNA sequence: TGCGCCAGCAGCCAAGTAGTAGGGAGGACTGGAAACACCATATATTTT.

By proportion, this clonotype is medium-sized. The V gene is TRBV28, the J gene TRBJ2-5; D ambiguous. The CDR3 consists of 15 residues. CDR1 is MDHEN, CDR2 SYDVKM, per germline. Trimming pared 5 bases from V and 1 base from J, leaving 14 bases between. As DNA, the CDR3 is TGTGCCAGCAGTCCCCATAGGCAGGTCCAAGAGACCCAGTACTTC. This translates into CASSPHRQVQETQYF.

This clonotype is categorized as medium-sized. The rearrangement links TRBV20-1 to TRBJ2-7, with 10 bases that match TRBD2. After removal of 5 bases from V and 5 bases from J, the junction contained 6 bases not matched to a gene. Per the germline V gene, CDR1 is DFQATT and CDR2 is SNEGSKA (reference sequence). CDR3 length: 13 residues. In nucleotides, the CDR3 is TGCAGTGCTTCTTATAGCGGGAGGCACGAGCAGTACTTC. Its translation: CSASYSGRHEQYF.

About this clonotype itself: A single base separates this from a much larger clone, so it may be a read error. This chain joins TRBV5-1 and TRBJ1-3; D not resolved. This CDR3 comprises 12 residues. Germline-derived CDR1 and CDR2 are SGHRS and YFSETQ. The CDR3 reads CASSSAENTIDF. The CDR3 DNA is TGCGCCAGCAGCTCGGCTGAAAACACCATAGATTTT. Full variable domain (missing parts from reference TRBV5-1 and TRBJ1-3): KAGVTQTPRYLIKTRGQQVTLSCSPISGHRSVSWYQQTPGQGLQFLFEYFSETQRNKGNFPGRFSGRQFSNSRSEMNVSTLELGDSALYLCASSSAENTIDFGEGSWLTVV.

Concerning this clonotype itself: This could be a read error, since a much larger clone is one nucleotide away. This CDR3 fails to terminate in the conserved phenylalanine or tryptophan, so it likely reflects a read error. This sequence joins TRBV7-2 and TRBJ2-3; no reliable D call. The CDR3 length is 15 residues. V was cut by 3 bases and J by 2 bases, with 12 bases left in between. Per the germline V gene, CDR1 is SGHTA and CDR2 is FQGNSA. The CDR3 loop reads CASSFEYRLTDTQYS. The CDR3 nucleotides read TGTGCCAGCAGCTTCGAGTATCGGCTCACAGATACGCAGTATTCT.

Relative to its sample, this clonotype is medium-sized. The chain employs TRBV7-2 and TRBJ2-3; TRBD1 matches 8 bases. V dropped 4 bases and J dropped 4; count of bases not matched to a gene: 4. CDR1 and CDR2 (germline): SGHTA, FQGNSA. This CDR3 comprises 14 residues. The CDR3 loop is CASSSRTGSDTQYF. In nucleotides, the CDR3 is TGTGCCAGCAGCTCTCGGACAGGGTCAGATACGCAGTATTTT.